This T cell receptor beta chain originates from a study of early T cells in non-severe SARS-CoV-2 infection. Whole-study context: Investigators sequenced bulk RNA drawn from unsorted whole blood, and chains remained unpaired. Whole-study findings and limits: VDJdb matching skewed toward anti-spike CD8 responses, missing private and CD4 specificities.

Unique molecular identifier tags were affixed to discrete cDNA molecules. TCRdb passed the 5' RACE reads through MiXCR, listing each CDR3 protein once. The sample contains about 72,000 distinct CDR3 sequences, less than 9.5% of which appear only once. A few counts support this clonotype. Its antigen remains unknown. Germline CDR1 is SGHTA and CDR2 is FQGNSA. The CDR3 covers 15 residues. J gave up 4 bases and V 3 bases, and 8 bases lay outside the gene matches. V gene TRBV7-2 combines with J gene TRBJ2-7, with 8 bases matching TRBD2. The sequencing input was whole blood. This TCR derives from an adult who was a healthcare worker with PCR-confirmed SARS-CoV-2 infection or an uninfected control (not recorded which). The CDR3 region is CASSFGLATSYEQYF. The CDR3 DNA follows: TGTGCCAGCAGCTTTGGACTAGCCACATCATACGAGCAGTACTTC.